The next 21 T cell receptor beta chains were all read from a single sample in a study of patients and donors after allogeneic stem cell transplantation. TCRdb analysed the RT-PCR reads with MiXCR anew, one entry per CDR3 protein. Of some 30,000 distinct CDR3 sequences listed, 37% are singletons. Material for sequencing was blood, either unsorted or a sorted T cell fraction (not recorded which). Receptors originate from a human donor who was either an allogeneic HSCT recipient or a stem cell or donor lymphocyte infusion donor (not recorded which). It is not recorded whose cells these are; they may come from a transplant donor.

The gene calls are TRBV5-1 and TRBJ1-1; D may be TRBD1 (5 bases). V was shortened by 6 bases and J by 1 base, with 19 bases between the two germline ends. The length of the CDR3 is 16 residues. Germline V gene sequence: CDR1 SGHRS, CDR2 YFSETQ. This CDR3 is CASILGPGAWNTEAFF. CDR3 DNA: TGCGCCAGCATCCTAGGTCCCGGGGCCTGGAACACTGAAGCTTTCTTT. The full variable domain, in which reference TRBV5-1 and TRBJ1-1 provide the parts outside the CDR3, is KAGVTQTPRYLIKTRGQQVTLSCSPISGHRSVSWYQQTPGQGLQFLFEYFSETQRNKGNFPGRFSGRQFSNSRSEMNVSTLELGDSALYLCASILGPGAWNTEAFFGQGTRLTVV.

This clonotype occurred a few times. CDR3 sequence: CASSFRAGQISNQPQHF. As DNA, the CDR3 is TGTGCCAGCAGCTTCCGCGCGGGACAGATTAGCAATCAGCCCCAGCATTTT. The chain recombines TRBV5-6 with TRBJ1-5; 7 nucleotides align to TRBD1. Germline lookup yields CDR1 SGHDT and CDR2 YYEEEE. With V trimmed by 2 bases and J by 0 bases, 8 bases remained unmatched. This CDR3 has 17 residues.

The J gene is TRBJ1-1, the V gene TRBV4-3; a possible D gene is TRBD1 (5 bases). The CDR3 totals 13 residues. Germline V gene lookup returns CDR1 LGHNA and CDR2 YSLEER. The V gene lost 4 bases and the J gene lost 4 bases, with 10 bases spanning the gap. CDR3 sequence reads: CASSRDRTTEAFF. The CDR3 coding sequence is TGCGCCAGCAGCCGGGACCGGACCACTGAAGCTTTCTTT.

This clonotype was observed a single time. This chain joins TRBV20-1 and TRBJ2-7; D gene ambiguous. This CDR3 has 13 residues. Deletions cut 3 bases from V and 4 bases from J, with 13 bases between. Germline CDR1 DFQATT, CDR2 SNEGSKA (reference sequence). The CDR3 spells CSASAQPKYEQYF. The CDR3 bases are TGCAGTGCTAGCGCGCAGCCGAAATACGAGCAGTACTTC.

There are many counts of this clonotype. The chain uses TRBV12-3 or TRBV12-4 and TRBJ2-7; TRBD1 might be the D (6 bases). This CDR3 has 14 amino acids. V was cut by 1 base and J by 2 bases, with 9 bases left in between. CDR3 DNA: TGTGCCAGCAGTTTAGTGGGGACAACCTACGAGCAGTACTTC. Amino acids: CASSLVGTTYEQYF.

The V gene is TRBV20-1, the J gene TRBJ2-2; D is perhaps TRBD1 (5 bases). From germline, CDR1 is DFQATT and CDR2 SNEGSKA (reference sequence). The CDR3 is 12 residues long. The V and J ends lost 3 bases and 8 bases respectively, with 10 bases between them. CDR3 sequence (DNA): TGCAGTGCTAGCCAGGGTCGAGGGGAGCTGTTTTTT. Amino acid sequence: CSASQGRGELFF.

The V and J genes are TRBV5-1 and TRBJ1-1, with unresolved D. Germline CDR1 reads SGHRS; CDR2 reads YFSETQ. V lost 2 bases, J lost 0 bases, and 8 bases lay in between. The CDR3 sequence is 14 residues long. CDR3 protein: CASSFGQLNTEAFF. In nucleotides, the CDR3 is TGCGCCAGCAGCTTTGGGCAGTTGAACACTGAAGCTTTCTTT.

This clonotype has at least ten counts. CDR3 sequence: CSARRRGLESQPQHF. The CDR3 DNA is TGCAGTGCCCGGCGCAGGGGGCTAGAGTCTCAGCCCCAGCATTTT. The chain has TRBV20-1 and TRBJ1-5, with TRBD1 matching 8 bases. This CDR3 contains 15 residues. Germline CDR1 and CDR2: DFQATT and SNEGSKA (reference sequence). V gave up 6 bases and J gave up 6 bases; unmatched junction bases: 13.

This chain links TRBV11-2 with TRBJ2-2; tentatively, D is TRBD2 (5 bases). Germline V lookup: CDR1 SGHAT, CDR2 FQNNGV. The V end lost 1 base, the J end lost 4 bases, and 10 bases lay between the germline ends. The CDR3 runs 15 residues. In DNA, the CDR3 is TGTGCCAGCAGCTTAGGAGGCGGGCGCACCGGGGAGCTGTTTTTT. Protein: CASSLGGGRTGELFF.

CDR3 bases: TGTGCCACCAGTGATACGACCACAGATACGCAGTATTTT. This sequence encodes CATSDTTTDTQYF. This chain uses TRBV24-1 with TRBJ2-3; D uncertain. The CDR3 runs to 13 residues. Germline CDR1 and CDR2: KGHDR and SFDVKD. Trimming cost V 3 bases and J 2 bases, with 5 bases left between them.

The CDR3 region is CASSPTGANYGYTF. CDR3 nucleotide sequence: TGCGCCAGCAGCCCGACAGGGGCCAACTATGGCTACACCTTC. The chain carries TRBV5-1 and TRBJ1-2, with 8 bases that match TRBD1. V was pared by 4 bases and J by 2 bases, with 4 bases of the junction left unmatched. This CDR3 has 14 residues. CDR1 and CDR2 (germline): SGHRS, YFSETQ.

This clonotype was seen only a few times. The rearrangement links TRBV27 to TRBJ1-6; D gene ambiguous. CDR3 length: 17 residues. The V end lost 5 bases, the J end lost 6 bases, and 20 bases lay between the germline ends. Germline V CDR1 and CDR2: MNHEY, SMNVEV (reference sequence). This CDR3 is CASSRNPLSASNSPLHF. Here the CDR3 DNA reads TGTGCCAGCAGTCGAAATCCTCTATCCGCTTCTAATTCACCCCTCCACTTT.

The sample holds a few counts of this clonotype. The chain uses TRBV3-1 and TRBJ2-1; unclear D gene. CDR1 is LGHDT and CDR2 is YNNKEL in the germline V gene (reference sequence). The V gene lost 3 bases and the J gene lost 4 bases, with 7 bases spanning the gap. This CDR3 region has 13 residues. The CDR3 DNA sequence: TGTGCCAGCAGCCAGGCCATATACAATGAGCAGTTCTTC. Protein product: CASSQAIYNEQFF.

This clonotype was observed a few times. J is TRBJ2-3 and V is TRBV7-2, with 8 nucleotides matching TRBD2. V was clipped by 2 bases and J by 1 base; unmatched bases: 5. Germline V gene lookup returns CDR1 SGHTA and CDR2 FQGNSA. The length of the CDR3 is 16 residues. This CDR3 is CASSLKAGGRTDTQYF. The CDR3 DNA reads TGTGCCAGCAGCTTAAAGGCGGGGGGCCGCACAGATACGCAGTATTTT. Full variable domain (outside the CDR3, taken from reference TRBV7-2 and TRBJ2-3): GAGVSQSPSNKVTEKGKDVELRCDPISGHTALYWYRQSLGQGLEFLIYFQGNSAPDKSGLPSDRFSAERTGGSVSTLTIQRTQQEDSAVYLCASSLKAGGRTDTQYFGPGTRLTVL.

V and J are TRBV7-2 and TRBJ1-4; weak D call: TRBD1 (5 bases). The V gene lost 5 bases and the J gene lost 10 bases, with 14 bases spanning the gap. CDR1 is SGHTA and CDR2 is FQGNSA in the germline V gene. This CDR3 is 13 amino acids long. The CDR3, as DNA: TGTGCCAGCAGCCAGGGACTCCGTGGAAAACTGTTTTTT. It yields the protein CASSQGLRGKLFF.

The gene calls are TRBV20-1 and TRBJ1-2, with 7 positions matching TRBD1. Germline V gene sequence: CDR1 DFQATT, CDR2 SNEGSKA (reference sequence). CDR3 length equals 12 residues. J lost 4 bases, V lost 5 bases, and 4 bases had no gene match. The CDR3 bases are TGCAGTGCTTACAGGGACAGCTATGGCTACACCTTC. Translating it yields CSAYRDSYGYTF.

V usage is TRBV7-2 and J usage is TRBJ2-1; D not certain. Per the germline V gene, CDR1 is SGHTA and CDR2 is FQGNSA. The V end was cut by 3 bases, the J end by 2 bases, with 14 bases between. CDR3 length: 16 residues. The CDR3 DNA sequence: TGTGCCAGCAGCTTCAGGCGTCTACCTACCTACAATGAGCAGTTCTTC. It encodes CASSFRRLPTYNEQFF.

The CDR3: CSASGGRGWNQPQHF. The DNA for the CDR3 is TGCAGTGCTAGCGGGGGCAGGGGTTGGAATCAGCCCCAGCATTTT. The chain has TRBV20-1 and TRBJ1-5, with D possibly being TRBD1 (6 bases). The germline V and J ends were trimmed by 3 bases and 4 bases, with 16 bases remaining between them. CDR1 and CDR2 from the germline V gene are DFQATT and SNEGSKA (reference sequence). CDR3 length: 15 amino acids.

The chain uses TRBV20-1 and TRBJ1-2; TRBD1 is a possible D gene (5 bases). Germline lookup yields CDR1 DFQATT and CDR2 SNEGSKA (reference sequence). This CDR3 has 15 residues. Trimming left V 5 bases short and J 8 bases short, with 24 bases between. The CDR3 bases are TGCAGTGCTCCACCTTATTTACCGGACGAGGGGGGCTACACCTTC. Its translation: CSAPPYLPDEGGYTF.

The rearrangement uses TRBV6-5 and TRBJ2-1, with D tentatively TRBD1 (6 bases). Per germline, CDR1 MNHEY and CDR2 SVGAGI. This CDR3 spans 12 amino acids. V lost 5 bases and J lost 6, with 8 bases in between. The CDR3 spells CASSTGSNEQFF. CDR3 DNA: TGTGCCAGCAGTACAGGGTCCAATGAGCAGTTCTTC.

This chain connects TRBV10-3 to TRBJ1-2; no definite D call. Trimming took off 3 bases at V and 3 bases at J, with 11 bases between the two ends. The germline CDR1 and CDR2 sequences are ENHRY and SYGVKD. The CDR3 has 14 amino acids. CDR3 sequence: CAISELGFDYGYTF. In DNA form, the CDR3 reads TGTGCCATCAGTGAACTTGGATTCGACTATGGCTACACCTTC.